These T cell receptor beta chains were read from a single sample in a study of cytomegalovirus exposure and HLA in healthy donors. Assay used: immunoSEQ multiplex PCR; TCRdb lists only in-frame clones, some missing. The sample contains 200,000 to 250,000 clones, roughly 84% of which appear only once. Sequenced sample: PBMCs. The origin of the receptors is a human donor in good health. Each CDR3 is given with its conserved first and last residue. Fields, in order: D gene, V gene, clone size, J gene, CDR3 DNA, CDR3 protein. D genes are given only for firm matches. The listing skips clone size in some rows; elsewhere it reads once, few, many or a size class.

NA	TRBV2	NA	TRBJ2-7	TGTGCCAGCAGTCGGACATCCCAGAAGGAGGAGCAGTACTTC	CASSRTSQKEEQYF
TRBD2	TRBV4-3	NA	TRBJ2-5	TGCGCCAGCAGCCAAGGCCTAGCGGGAGGGCAAGAGACCCAGTACTTC	CASSQGLAGGQETQYF
TRBD2	TRBV4-3	NA	TRBJ2-7	TGCGCCAGCAGCCAAGATCGGGCGGGAGGGCCGTACGAGCAGTACTTC	CASSQDRAGGPYEQYF
TRBD2	TRBV7-2	NA	TRBJ2-7	TGTGCCAGCAGCTTCACTAGCGGTCTTAGCGACGAGCAGTACTTC	CASSFTSGLSDEQYF
TRBD2	TRBV10-2	few	TRBJ2-7	TGCGCCAGCAGGAAAGCGGGAGTCGACGAGCAGTACTTC	CASRKAGVDEQYF
NA	TRBV15	NA	TRBJ1-3	TGTGCCACCAGCAGAGACGGTGGAAACACCATATATTTT	CATSRDGGNTIYF
TRBD1	TRBV7-2	NA	TRBJ2-7	TGTGCCAGCAGCTTAGACAGGGGGGTAGGGGAGCAGTACTTC	CASSLDRGVGEQYF
NA	TRBV18	NA	TRBJ1-1	TGTGCCAGCTCTTCCCAGGAATCCACTGAAGCTTTCTTT	CASSSQESTEAFF
NA	TRBV12-5	NA	TRBJ1-1	TGTGCTAGTGGCCCTCCCTTATGGAACACTGAAGCTTTCTTT	CASGPPLWNTEAFF
TRBD1	TRBV19	NA	TRBJ2-7	TGTGCCAGTAGTATTCGATTAACCGGGACAGGCTACGAGCAGTACTTC	CASSIRLTGTGYEQYF
NA	TRBV6-6	NA	TRBJ1-5	TGTGCCAGCGGAGGAGGTACAGCTGAAAATCAGCCCCAGCATTTT	CASGGGTAENQPQHF
NA	TRBV9	NA	TRBJ1-3	TGTGCCAGCAGCGTAACTGGGCTATTAGTCTCTGGAAACACCATATATTTT	CASSVTGLLVSGNTIYF
TRBD2	TRBV2	once	TRBJ2-3	TGTGCCAGCAGTACGTCTAGCGGGTTAACGGATACGCAGTATTTT	CASSTSSGLTDTQYF
TRBD1	TRBV7-9	NA	TRBJ2-7	TGTGCCAGCAGCTACGGACAGGGGGCGCAACACGAGCAGTACTTC	CASSYGQGAQHEQYF
TRBD1	TRBV4-2	NA	TRBJ1-2	TGTGCCAGCAGCCAAGTCCCAGGGGGTTTAGGCTACACCTTC	CASSQVPGGLGYTF
TRBD2	TRBV4-1	NA	TRBJ2-1	TGCGCCAGCAGCCAACATTCCAGCGGGACCCTACCGATTTCATACAATGAGCAGTTCTTC	CASSQHSSGTLPISYNEQFF
NA	TRBV2	NA	TRBJ1-3	TGTGCCTGGGAGATCTCTGGAAACACCATATATTTT	CAWEISGNTIYF
TRBD2	TRBV18	NA	TRBJ2-1	TGTGCCAGCTCACCAACTAGCGGGAATAATGAGCAGTTCTTC	CASSPTSGNNEQFF
TRBD1	TRBV7-6	once	TRBJ1-5	TGTGCCAGCAGCTTAGAGGACAGGAGCAATCAGCCCCAGCATTTT	CASSLEDRSNQPQHF
NA	TRBV29-1	NA	TRBJ2-5	TGCAGCGTTCCCGGTAGTGACAGCCTTCAAGAGACCCAGTACTTC	CSVPGSDSLQETQYF
NA	TRBV28	NA	TRBJ1-1	TGTGCCAGCAGTCCCCGGGACTGGGACACTGAAGCTTTCTTT	CASSPRDWDTEAFF
TRBD1	TRBV25-1	once	TRBJ1-4	TGTGCCAGCAGTGAAGCCGACAGGGAGGATGAAAAACTGTTTTTT	CASSEADREDEKLFF
NA	TRBV7-2	NA	TRBJ2-3	TGTGCCAGCAGCCCCCAGGGGCTCGGCACAGATACGCAGTATTTT	CASSPQGLGTDTQYF
TRBD1	TRBV5-4	NA	TRBJ1-1	TGTGCCAGCAGCACAGGGGGAACTGAAGCTTTCTTT	CASSTGGTEAFF
NA	TRBV7-2	NA	TRBJ1-2	TGTGCCAGCAGCACAGGAGACTATGGCTACACCTTC	CASSTGDYGYTF
NA	TRBV14	NA	TRBJ2-3	TGTGCCAGCAGCCAAGCTAGCACAGATACGCAGTATTTT	CASSQASTDTQYF